The clone carrying this TCR beta chain was seen a handful of times. Its antigen is undetermined. Both 60 Vbeta primers and 13 Jbeta primers went into the PCR. Authors' analysis steps: A later analysis tallied 87 million or so unique TCR beta chains, about 9.9 million of them shared. The protocol was immunoSEQ multiplex PCR, while the TCRdb copy is restricted to in-frame clones and leaves out a portion. Clone size and the V and J calls come from that table; the DNA yielded D and trimming. The sample gives 100,000 to 150,000 clones, around 68% of which show up once; 4% is in the top ten. The data originate from a study of cytomegalovirus exposure and HLA in healthy donors. The CDR3 has 17 residues. Looked up from germline, CDR1 is KGHSH and CDR2 is LQKENI. V was pared by 3 bases and J by 3 bases, with 20 bases between. General study points: Earlier findings revealed that most TCR beta V segments proved productive either about 87% or about 30% of the time. Indistinguishable V segments such as TRBV6-2 and TRBV6-3 were excluded.

This clonotype was sampled from a man aged 35-49 years in good health and CMV-seropositive. J is TRBJ1-2 and V is TRBV18, with D perhaps TRBD1 (6 bases). The sequenced sample consisted of PBMCs. DNA for the CDR3: TGTGCCAGCTCACCGGCGATAAGGCGGGGGGCCTACTATGGCTACACCTTC. Translation: CASSPAIRRGAYYGYTF.